The source of this TCR beta chain is a study of early T cells in non-severe SARS-CoV-2 infection. Looking at the study overall: Whole-blood bulk RNA, unsorted, was sequenced, and chains were unpaired. The study's findings and limits: The study's VDJdb matching favored anti-spike CD8 responses and missed private and CD4 specificities.

Each cDNA molecule carried a unique molecular identifier. TCRdb used MiXCR to reprocess the 5' RACE reads, holding one entry per CDR3 protein. The sample has some 41,000 distinct CDR3 sequences; about 23% are singletons. Turning to this clonotype: As yet, its antigen is unknown.

This sample comprised whole blood, obtained at baseline. The TCR comes from an adult who was a healthcare worker with PCR-confirmed SARS-CoV-2 infection or an uninfected control (not recorded which).

CDR3 residues: CASSSTSGEAYEQYF. In DNA form, the CDR3 reads TGTGCCAGCAGTTCGACTTCAGGGGAGGCCTACGAGCAGTACTTC. The V and J genes are TRBV6-6 and TRBJ2-7; D could derive from TRBD1 or TRBD2 (6 bases each). The germline CDR1 and CDR2 sequences are MNHNY and SVGAGI (reference sequence). Deletions cut 4 bases from V and 2 bases from J, with 15 bases between. CDR3 length: 15 amino acids.